This T cell receptor beta chain was sequenced in a study of post-analysis software for immune sequencing data. Study in general: Recorded disease courses covered relapsing-remitting, secondary progressive and progressive-relapsing multiple sclerosis. Some patients had no subtype annotation.

This clonotype was detected a few times. What it binds is not known. Study findings and constraints: Strong same-batch co-clustering of samples appeared with F measure clustering. Normalized Chao1 diversity was significantly reduced in patients versus controls.

Unique molecular identifiers were present in the TCR beta cDNA libraries. Out of about 0.9 to 10 million T cells, 480,000 or so cDNA molecules were generated. TCRdb called the PCR reads again in MiXCR, with one record for every CDR3 protein. The sample consists of around 440,000 distinct CDR3 sequences, roughly 45% of them appearing once. Material for sequencing was blood. The sequence came from a girl aged 5-17 years with multiple sclerosis.

The DNA for the CDR3 is TGTGCCTCACGGACAGGGAGATACGAGCAGTACTTC. It yields the protein CASRTGRYEQYF. The J gene is TRBJ2-7, the V gene TRBV6-5, with 8 nucleotides matching TRBD1. This CDR3 contains 12 residues. Germline V CDR1 and CDR2: MNHEY, SVGAGI. Losses at the gene ends were 11 bases for V and 4 bases for J; bases not matched to a gene: 7.